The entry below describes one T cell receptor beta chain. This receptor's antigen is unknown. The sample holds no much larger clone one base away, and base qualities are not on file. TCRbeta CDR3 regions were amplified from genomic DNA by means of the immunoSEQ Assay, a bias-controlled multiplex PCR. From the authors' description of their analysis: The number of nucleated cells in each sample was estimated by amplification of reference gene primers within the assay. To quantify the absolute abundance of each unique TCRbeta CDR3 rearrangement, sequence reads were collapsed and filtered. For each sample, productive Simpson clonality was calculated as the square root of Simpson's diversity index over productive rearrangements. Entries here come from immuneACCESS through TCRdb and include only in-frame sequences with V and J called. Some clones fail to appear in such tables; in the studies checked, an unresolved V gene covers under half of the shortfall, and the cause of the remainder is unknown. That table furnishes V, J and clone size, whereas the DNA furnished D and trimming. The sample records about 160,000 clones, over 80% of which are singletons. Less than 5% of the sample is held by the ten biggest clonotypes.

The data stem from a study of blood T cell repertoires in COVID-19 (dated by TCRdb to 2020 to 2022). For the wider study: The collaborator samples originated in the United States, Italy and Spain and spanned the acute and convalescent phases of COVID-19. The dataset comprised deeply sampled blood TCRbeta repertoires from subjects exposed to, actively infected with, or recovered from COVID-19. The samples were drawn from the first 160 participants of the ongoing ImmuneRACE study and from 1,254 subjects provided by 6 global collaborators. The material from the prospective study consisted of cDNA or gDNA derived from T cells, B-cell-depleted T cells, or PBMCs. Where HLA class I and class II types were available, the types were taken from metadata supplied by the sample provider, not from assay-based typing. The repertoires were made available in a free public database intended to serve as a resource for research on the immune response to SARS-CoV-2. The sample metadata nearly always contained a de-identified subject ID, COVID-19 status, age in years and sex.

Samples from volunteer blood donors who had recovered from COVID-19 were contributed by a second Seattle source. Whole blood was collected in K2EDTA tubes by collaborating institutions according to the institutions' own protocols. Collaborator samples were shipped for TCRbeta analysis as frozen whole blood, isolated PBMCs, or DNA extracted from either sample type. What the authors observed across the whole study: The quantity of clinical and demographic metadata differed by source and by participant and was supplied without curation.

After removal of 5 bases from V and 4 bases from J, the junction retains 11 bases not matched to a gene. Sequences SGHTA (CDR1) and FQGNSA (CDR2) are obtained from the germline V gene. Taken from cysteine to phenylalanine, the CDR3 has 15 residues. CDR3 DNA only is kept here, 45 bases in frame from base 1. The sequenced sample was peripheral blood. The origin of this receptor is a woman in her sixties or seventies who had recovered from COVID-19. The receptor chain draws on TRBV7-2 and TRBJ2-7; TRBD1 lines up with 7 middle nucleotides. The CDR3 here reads CASSPAPGGLYEQYF. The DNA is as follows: TGTGCCAGCAGCCCCGCGCCAGGGGGATTATACGAGCAGTACTTC.